This TCR beta chain originates from a study of low-dose radiotherapy and immunotherapy resistance in tumors. Background on the study: Each patient was administered nivolumab intravenously at 240 mg, which was a flat dose, every two weeks, along with intravenous ipilimumab at 1 mg/kg every six weeks. Alpha and beta chains were covered, as first-strand cDNA relied on TRAV- and TRBV-specific primers.

The table lists this clonotype with many counts. V lost 4 bases to trimming and J lost 5 bases, with 10 bases between them. The CDR3 spans 13 residues. CDR1 and CDR2 (germline): SGHRS, YFSETQ. This sample's time point: before trial treatment. Every donor was treated with nivolumab, ipilimumab, aspirin, low-dose cyclophosphamide and also low-dose radiotherapy. TCRs were amplified for approximately 21 PCR cycles with a constant-region primer and V-primer adapter. A single record per CDR3 protein comes from TCRdb applying MiXCR to the reads. The profile shows under 60,000 distinct CDR3 sequences, about 12% of them singletons.

This clonotype was sampled from a female donor with ovarian cancer. The chain links TRBV5-1 to TRBJ2-1, with a tentative D call TRBD2 (5 bases). The source was PBMCs, collected before treatment. DNA for the CDR3: TGCGCCAGCAGCGACGGGAATAACAATGAGCAGTTCTTC. Encoded protein: CASSDGNNNEQFF.